The sequence of this TCR beta chain was determined in a study of post-analysis software for immune sequencing data. Study-wide results and caveats: The study found significantly lower normalized Chao1 diversity in multiple sclerosis patients than in controls. Strong co-clustering by F measure linked samples that shared a preparation batch. Included in a set of four or five TRBV segments more frequent in patients than controls were TRBV5-6, TRBV5-1 and TRBV20-1.

The germline V gene encodes CDR1 MDHEN and CDR2 SYDVKM. The CDR3 consists of 17 residues. V shed 7 bases and J 0 bases; nucleotides not matched to a gene: 12. Concerning this clonotype: Its antigen is undetermined.

cDNA libraries of TCR beta carried unique molecular identifiers. The authors obtained some 500,000 cDNA molecules from roughly 1 to 10 million T cells. TCRdb processed the PCR reads anew with MiXCR; each CDR3 protein has one entry. This table has about 400,000 distinct CDR3 sequences, 30% to 45% appearing once. The V gene is TRBV28, the J gene TRBJ1-3, with TRBD1 identical over 7 bases. This clonotype was sampled from a girl between 10 and 17 years old with multiple sclerosis. What was sequenced was blood. The CDR3 loop is CASTPRRGTVSGNTIYF. As DNA, the CDR3 is TGTGCCAGCACTCCGAGGAGAGGGACAGTCTCTGGAAACACCATATATTTT.